This T cell receptor (beta chain) was recorded in a study of blood T cell repertoires in COVID-19. Across the whole study: PBMCs, B-cell-depleted T cells, or T cells provided the cDNA or gDNA that made up the material.

In its sample, this clone was seen once. Only in-frame clones appear in the TCRdb table, and some are missing; sequencing was by immunoSEQ multiplex PCR. The data contain approximately 250,000 clones, approximately 84% of them singletons. V was pared by 4 bases and J by 4 bases, with 9 bases of the junction left unmatched. The CDR3 totals 16 residues. The germline gives CDR1 SNHLY, CDR2 FYNNEI. Enrolled through a virtual design, the participants were between 18 and 89 years of age and came from about two dozen US areas. Clinical history as reported by participants underpinned cohort assignment. The recovered donors of Cohort 3 showed two negative PCRs, clearance, or symptom resolution.

The sequence derives from a man aged 35-49 years who had recovered from COVID-19. Sequencing was performed on PBMCs or T cells enriched from blood (not recorded which). The V gene is TRBV2, the J gene TRBJ2-3; 9 bases line up with TRBD2. The CDR3 here is CASSARGLARSDTQYF. CDR3 DNA: TGTGCCAGCAGTGCGAGGGGACTAGCACGTTCAGATACGCAGTATTTT.